The clone carrying this TCR beta chain was found once. This table comes from immunoSEQ multiplex PCR, and its TCRdb copy is limited to in-frame clones, with some not included. The table lists some 91,000 clones, approximately 95% of them singletons. This record belongs to a study of technical replicates of blood from several donors. Germline values: CDR1 GTSNPN, CDR2 SVGIG (reference sequence). V lost 1 base to trimming and J lost 13 bases, with 13 bases between them. The CDR3 runs 11 residues. Sequencing was done on a sample of T cells isolated from PBMCs. The receptor was isolated from a human donor in good health. The chain couples TRBV30 to TRBJ1-2; D unresolved. CDR3 region: CAWSARESPTF. The CDR3 region has the DNA TGTGCCTGGAGTGCACGGGAGTCCCCCACCTTC.